This T cell receptor (beta chain) derives from a study of response to subunit inactivated influenza vaccine. Overall study findings and caveats: Each seasonal influenza vaccination recruits few new T cells, the authors suggested.

The junction had 7 bases not matched to a gene; V was cut back by 5 bases and J by 3 bases. The CDR3 is 15 amino acids. Looked up from germline, CDR1 is SGHAT and CDR2 is FQNNGV. TCRdb independently ran MiXCR on the RT-PCR reads; one entry per CDR3 protein. Of 500,000 or so distinct CDR3 sequences listed, 9.5% to 12% are singletons. This clonotype has more than one count but fewer than ten. What it recognizes is unknown. V and J are TRBV11-2 and TRBJ2-7; 10 bases line up with TRBD2. The receptor was isolated from a man aged 50-59 years who received an inactivated influenza vaccine. Sequenced material: PBMCs from blood, taken roughly 6 weeks after vaccination. CDR3 protein: CASSLLAGVFYEQYF. The CDR3 region has the DNA TGTGCCAGCAGCCTTCTAGCGGGAGTCTTCTACGAGCAGTACTTC.